One and the same sample provided the 4 T cell receptor beta chains below, sequenced in a study of control samples from healthy donors and cancer patients. The assay was immunoSEQ multiplex PCR, and TCRdb's table has in-frame clones only and misses some. Of around 200,000 clones in the sample, roughly 91% were seen once. Material: blood. Every receptor here comes from a man in his late teens or twenties in good health.

The J gene is TRBJ1-2, the V gene TRBV7-9; D may be TRBD1 (5 bases). The ends were cut back, 5 bases at V and 8 bases at J, with 15 bases in the middle. Germline CDR1 and CDR2: SEHNR and FQNEAQ (reference sequence). The CDR3 sequence is 13 residues long. The CDR3 protein is CASSHPGLGGYTF. DNA of the CDR3: TGTGCCAGCAGCCACCCGGGACTTGGAGGCTACACCTTC.

J is TRBJ1-1 and V is TRBV28; TRBD1 is a possible D gene (5 bases). CDR1 and CDR2 from the germline V gene are MDHEN and SYDVKM. The CDR3 runs 15 residues. The ends were cut back, 5 bases at V and 5 bases at J, with 18 bases in the middle. The CDR3 coding sequence is TGTGCCAGCAGTCCGTTGGGGGGGAGTGGGACTGAAGCTTTCTTT. Translated, it gives CASSPLGGSGTEAFF.

The V and J genes are TRBV5-1 and TRBJ2-5; the D is unclear. The V end was cut by 5 bases, the J end by 5 bases, with 13 bases between. The CDR3 has 13 residues. Germline lookup yields CDR1 SGHRS and CDR2 YFSETQ. The CDR3 here is CASRGINGETQYF. The CDR3, as DNA: TGCGCCAGCAGGGGCATCAACGGGGAGACCCAGTACTTC.

The DNA of the CDR3 is TGCGCCAGCAGCCAGCTAGCGGGGGGCCGGGATACGCAGTATTTT. Protein product: CASSQLAGGRDTQYF. V is TRBV4-1 and J is TRBJ2-3, with 11 nucleotides matching TRBD2. V lost 3 bases to trimming and J lost 6 bases; unmatched junction nucleotides: 5. CDR3 length: 15 amino acids. Germline values: CDR1 MGHRA, CDR2 YSYEKL.